One sample yielded the 7 T cell receptor beta chains listed below, sequenced in a study of cytomegalovirus exposure and HLA in healthy donors. This PCR relied on a set of 60 Vbeta primers and 13 Jbeta primers. The protocol was immunoSEQ multiplex PCR, while the TCRdb copy is restricted to in-frame clones and leaves out a portion. This table holds under 200,000 clones. The specimen was PBMCs. These receptor sequences come from a woman between 18 and 29 years old in good health and CMV-seropositive.

The CDR3 sequence is CASSVGRAREQYF. The CDR3 DNA is TGTGCCAGCAGTGTCGGCAGGGCCCGCGAGCAGTACTTC. This rearrangement joins TRBV2 to TRBJ2-7, with D possibly being TRBD1 (5 bases). V shed 4 bases and J shed 6 bases, with 13 bases lying between them. This CDR3 contains 13 residues. Germline CDR1 is SNHLY and CDR2 is FYNNEI.

The V gene is TRBV1, the J gene TRBJ2-5; TRBD2, the D gene given by the table, was not confirmed from the DNA. TRBV1 is annotated as a pseudogene. The CDR3 runs to 17 residues. CDR3 coding DNA: TGCACCAGCAGCCAAGATGCGATAGCGGGGGACCAAGAGACCCAGTACTTC. This gives the protein CTSSQDAIAGDQETQYF.

The chain joins TRBV5-1 to TRBJ2-5, with 8 bases that match TRBD1. CDR3 length: 15 residues. Germline CDR1 reads SGHRS; CDR2 reads YFSETQ. Trimming removed 0 bases from V and 5 bases from J; junction bases left unmatched: 6. DNA of the CDR3: TGCGCCAGCAGCTTGGGTCAGGGGGCGACCGAGACCCAGTACTTC. Protein: CASSLGQGATETQYF.

The J gene is TRBJ1-1, the V gene TRBV4-3; D uncertain. The CDR3 is made up of 14 amino acids. Germline CDR1 LGHNA, CDR2 YSLEER. Trimming cost V 1 base and J 3 bases, with 9 bases left between them. CDR3 sequence: CASSQAREDTEAFF. CDR3 nucleotides: TGCGCCAGCAGCCAAGCCCGGGAGGACACTGAAGCTTTCTTT.

V gene TRBV6-6 combines with J gene TRBJ2-5; D might be TRBD2 (5 bases). Deletions cut 3 bases from V and 1 base from J, with 9 bases between. CDR3 length equals 14 residues. The germline gives CDR1 MNHNY, CDR2 SVGAGI (reference sequence). The CDR3 bases are TGTGCCAGCAGTTATTATGAGGGCCAAGAGACCCAGTACTTC. Translation: CASSYYEGQETQYF.

This chain joins TRBV11-1 and TRBJ1-2; a weak D match, TRBD1 (6 bases). V was trimmed by 6 bases and J by 8 bases, leaving 19 bases between them. The CDR3 sequence is 14 residues long. Germline CDR1 is SGHAT and CDR2 is FQDESV (reference sequence). The CDR3 sequence is CASSSNLQGEGYTF. Here the CDR3 DNA reads TGTGCCAGCAGTTCCAACCTACAGGGTGAGGGCTACACCTTC.

This chain connects TRBV6-1 to TRBJ1-2; D might be TRBD1 (6 bases). The CDR3 loop spans 13 amino acids. The germline gives CDR1 MNHNS, CDR2 SASEGT. The V and J ends lost 7 bases and 1 base respectively, with 10 bases between them. The chain's CDR3 is CASTYRVNYGYTF. The DNA of the CDR3 is TGTGCCAGCACCTACAGGGTTAACTATGGCTACACCTTC.